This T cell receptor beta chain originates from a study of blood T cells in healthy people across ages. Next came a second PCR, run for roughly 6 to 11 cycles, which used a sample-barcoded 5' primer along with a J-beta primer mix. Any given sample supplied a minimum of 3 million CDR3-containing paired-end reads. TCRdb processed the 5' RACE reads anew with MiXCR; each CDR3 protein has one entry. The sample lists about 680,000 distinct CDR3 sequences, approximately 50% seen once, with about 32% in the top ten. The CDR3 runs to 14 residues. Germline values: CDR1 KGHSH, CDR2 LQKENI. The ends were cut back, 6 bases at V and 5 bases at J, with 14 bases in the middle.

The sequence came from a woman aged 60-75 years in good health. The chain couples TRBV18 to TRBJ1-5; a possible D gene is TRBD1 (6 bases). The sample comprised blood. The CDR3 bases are TGTGCCAGCTCCTATAGGGAGGGGGATCAGCCCCAGCATTTT. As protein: CASSYREGDQPQHF.